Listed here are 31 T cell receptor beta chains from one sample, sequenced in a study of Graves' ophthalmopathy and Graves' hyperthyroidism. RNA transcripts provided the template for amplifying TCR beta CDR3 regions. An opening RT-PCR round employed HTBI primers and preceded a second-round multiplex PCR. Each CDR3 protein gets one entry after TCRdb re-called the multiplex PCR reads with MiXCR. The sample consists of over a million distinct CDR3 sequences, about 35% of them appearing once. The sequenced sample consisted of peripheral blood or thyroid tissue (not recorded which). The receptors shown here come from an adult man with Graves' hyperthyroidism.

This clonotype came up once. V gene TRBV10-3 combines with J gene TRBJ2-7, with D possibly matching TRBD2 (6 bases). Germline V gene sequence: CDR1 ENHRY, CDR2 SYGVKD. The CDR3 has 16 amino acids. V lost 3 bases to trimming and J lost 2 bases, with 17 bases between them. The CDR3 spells CAISDPISGLTYEQYF. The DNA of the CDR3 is TGTGCCATCAGTGACCCTATCAGCGGGCTAACCTACGAGCAGTACTTC.

The CDR3, as DNA: TGCAGTGCTAGAAAGACAGGGAACACCGGGGATCAGCCCCAGCATTTT. Translated: CSARKTGNTGDQPQHF. The gene calls are TRBV20-1 and TRBJ1-5, with TRBD1 matching 7 bases. In germline, CDR1 is DFQATT, CDR2 SNEGSKA (reference sequence). The V and J ends lost 2 bases and 5 bases, in that order; junction bases with no gene match: 12. The CDR3 totals 16 residues.

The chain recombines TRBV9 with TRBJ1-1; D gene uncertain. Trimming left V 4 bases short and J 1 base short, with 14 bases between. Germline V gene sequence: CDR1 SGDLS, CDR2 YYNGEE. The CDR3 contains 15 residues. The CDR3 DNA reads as TGTGCCAGCAGCCCACATCGAGGAGCGAACACTGAAGCTTTCTTT. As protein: CASSPHRGANTEAFF.

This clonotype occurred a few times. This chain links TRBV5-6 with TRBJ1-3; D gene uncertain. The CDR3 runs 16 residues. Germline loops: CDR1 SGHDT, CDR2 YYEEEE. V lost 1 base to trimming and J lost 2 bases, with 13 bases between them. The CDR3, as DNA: TGTGCCAGCAGCTTGCGGTGGATCAGACCTGGAAACACCATATATTTT. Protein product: CASSLRWIRPGNTIYF.

The CDR3 DNA follows: TGTGCCAGCAGAAAACAGGGGAATAGATCTGGAAACACCATATATTTT. It is translated as CASRKQGNRSGNTIYF. The chain uses TRBV28 and TRBJ1-3, with 7 bases fitting TRBD1. Looked up from germline, CDR1 is MDHEN and CDR2 is SYDVKM. The CDR3 covers 16 residues. J lost 1 base, V lost 6 bases, and 9 bases had no gene match.

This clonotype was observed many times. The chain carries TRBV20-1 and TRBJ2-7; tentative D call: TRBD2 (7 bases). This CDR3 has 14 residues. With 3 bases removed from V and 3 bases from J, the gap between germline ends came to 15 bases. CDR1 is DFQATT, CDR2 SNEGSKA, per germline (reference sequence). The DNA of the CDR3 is TGCAGTGCTAGGGGAGACAGGACTAGCTACGAGCAGTACTTC. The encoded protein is CSARGDRTSYEQYF.

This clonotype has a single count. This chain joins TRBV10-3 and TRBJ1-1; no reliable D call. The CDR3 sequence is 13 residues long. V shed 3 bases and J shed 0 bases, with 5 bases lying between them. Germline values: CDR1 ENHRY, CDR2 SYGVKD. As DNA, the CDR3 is TGTGCCATCAGTGAATCCGTGAACACTGAAGCTTTCTTT. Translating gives CAISESVNTEAFF.

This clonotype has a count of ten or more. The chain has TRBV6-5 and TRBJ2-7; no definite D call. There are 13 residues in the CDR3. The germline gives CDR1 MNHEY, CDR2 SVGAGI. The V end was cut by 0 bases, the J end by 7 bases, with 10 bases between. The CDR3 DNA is TGTGCCAGCAGTTACTCGTTGGTGCTTGAGCAGTACTTC. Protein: CASSYSLVLEQYF.

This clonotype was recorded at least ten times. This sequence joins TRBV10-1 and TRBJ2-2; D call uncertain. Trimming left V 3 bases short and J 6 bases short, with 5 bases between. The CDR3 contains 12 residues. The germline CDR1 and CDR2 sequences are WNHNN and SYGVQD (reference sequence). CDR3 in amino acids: CASSDNPGELFF. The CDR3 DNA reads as TGCGCCAGCAGTGATAATCCCGGGGAGCTGTTTTTT.

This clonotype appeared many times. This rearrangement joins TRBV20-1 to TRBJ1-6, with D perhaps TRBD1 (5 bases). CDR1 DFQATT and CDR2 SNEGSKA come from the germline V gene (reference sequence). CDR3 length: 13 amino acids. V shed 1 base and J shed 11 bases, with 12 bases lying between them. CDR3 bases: TGCAGTGCTAGAGGCCGGGGCGCGGCACCCCTCCACTTT. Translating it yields CSARGRGAAPLHF.

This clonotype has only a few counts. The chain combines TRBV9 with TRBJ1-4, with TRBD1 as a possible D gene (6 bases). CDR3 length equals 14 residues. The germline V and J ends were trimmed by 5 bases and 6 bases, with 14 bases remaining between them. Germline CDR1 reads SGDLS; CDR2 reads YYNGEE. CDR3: CASSVGGLDEKLFF. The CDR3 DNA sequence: TGTGCCAGCAGTGTTGGGGGCTTGGATGAAAAACTGTTTTTT.

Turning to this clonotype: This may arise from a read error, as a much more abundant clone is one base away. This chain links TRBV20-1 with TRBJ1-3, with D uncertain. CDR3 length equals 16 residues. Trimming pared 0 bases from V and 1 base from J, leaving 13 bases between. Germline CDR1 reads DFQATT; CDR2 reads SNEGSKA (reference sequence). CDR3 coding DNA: TGCAGTGCTAGAGATTGGGTTGAGGGTTCTGGAAACACCATATATTTT. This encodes CSARDWVEGSGNTIYF.

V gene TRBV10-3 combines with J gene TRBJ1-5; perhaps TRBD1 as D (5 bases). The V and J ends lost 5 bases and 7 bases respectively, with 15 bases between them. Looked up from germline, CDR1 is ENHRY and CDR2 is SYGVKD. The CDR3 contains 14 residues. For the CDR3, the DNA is TGTGCCATCAGTAAGACAGACTACGAGCAGCCCCAGCATTTT. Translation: CAISKTDYEQPQHF.

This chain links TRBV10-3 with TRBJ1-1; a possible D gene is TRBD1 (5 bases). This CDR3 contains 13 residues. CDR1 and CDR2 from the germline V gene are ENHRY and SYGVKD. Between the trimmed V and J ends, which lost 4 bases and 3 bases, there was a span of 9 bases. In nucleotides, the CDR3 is TGTGCCATCAGTGGGGGACGGGACACTGAAGCTTTCTTT. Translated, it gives CAISGGRDTEAFF.

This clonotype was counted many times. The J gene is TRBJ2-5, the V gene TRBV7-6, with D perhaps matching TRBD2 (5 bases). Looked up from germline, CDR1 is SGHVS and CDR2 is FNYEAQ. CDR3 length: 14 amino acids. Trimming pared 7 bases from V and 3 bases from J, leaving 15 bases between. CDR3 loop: CASTSGTSEETQYF. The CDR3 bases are TGTGCCAGCACCTCCGGAACTAGTGAAGAGACCCAGTACTTC.

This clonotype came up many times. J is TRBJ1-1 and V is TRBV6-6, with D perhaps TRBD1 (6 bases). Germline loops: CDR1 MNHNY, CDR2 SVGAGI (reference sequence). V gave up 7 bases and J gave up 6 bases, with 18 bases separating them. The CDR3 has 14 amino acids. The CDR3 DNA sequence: TGTGCCAGCAATAGGGACCCGGGGGGCGCTGAAGCTTTCTTT. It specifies CASNRDPGGAEAFF.

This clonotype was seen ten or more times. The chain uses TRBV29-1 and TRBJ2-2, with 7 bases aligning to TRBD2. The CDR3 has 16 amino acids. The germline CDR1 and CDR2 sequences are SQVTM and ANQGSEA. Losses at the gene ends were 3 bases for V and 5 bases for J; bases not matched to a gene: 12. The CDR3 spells CSVEGLAETRTGELFF. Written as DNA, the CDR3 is TGCAGCGTTGAGGGGCTAGCGGAGACTCGGACCGGGGAGCTGTTTTTT.

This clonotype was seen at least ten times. The CDR3 DNA follows: TGTGCCAGCAGTTCAATTTCCGGCCAGGGCCATGGCTACACCTTC. This gives the protein CASSSISGQGHGYTF. The rearrangement joins TRBV12-3 or TRBV12-4 to TRBJ1-2; a possible D gene is TRBD1 (5 bases). V shed 4 bases and J shed 6 bases, with 18 bases lying between them. The CDR3 length is 15 residues.

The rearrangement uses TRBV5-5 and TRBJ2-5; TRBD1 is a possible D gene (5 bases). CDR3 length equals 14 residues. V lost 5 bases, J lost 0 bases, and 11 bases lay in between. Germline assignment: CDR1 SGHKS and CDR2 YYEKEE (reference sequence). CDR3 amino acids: CASSQTAYQETQYF. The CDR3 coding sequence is TGTGCCAGCAGTCAGACAGCGTACCAAGAGACCCAGTACTTC.

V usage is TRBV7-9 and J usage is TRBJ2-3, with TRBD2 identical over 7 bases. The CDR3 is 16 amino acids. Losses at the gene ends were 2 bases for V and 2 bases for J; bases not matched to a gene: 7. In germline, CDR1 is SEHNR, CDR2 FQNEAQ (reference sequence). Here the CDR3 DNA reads TGTGCCAGCAGCTTACGAGCGGGGCCCTCCACAGATACGCAGTATTTT. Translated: CASSLRAGPSTDTQYF.

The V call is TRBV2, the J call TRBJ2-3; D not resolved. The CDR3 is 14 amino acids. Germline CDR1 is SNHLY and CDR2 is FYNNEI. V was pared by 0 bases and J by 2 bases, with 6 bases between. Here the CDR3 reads CASSEAGYTDTQYF. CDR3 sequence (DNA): TGTGCCAGCAGTGAAGCAGGGTACACAGATACGCAGTATTTT.

In nucleotides, the CDR3 is TGCAGTGCTAGAGTGGGGTTTAGGTCCTATAATTCACCCCTCCACTTT. Amino acids: CSARVGFRSYNSPLHF. V is TRBV20-1 and J is TRBJ1-6; D remains ambiguous. In germline, CDR1 is DFQATT, CDR2 SNEGSKA (reference sequence). Trimming left V 1 base short and J 1 base short, with 11 bases between. The CDR3 has 16 amino acids.

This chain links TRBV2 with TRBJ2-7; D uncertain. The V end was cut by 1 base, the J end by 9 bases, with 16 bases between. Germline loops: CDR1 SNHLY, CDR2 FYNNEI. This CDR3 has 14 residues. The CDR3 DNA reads TGTGCCAGCAGTGAAGGTTGGGGAAATCTCGGGCAGTACTTC. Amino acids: CASSEGWGNLGQYF.

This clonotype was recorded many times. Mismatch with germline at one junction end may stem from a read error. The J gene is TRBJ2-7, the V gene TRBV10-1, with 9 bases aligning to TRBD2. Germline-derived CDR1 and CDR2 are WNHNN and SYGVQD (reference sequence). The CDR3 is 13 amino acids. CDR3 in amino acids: CASSDSGGYEQYF. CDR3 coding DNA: TGTGCCAGCTCCGATAGCGGGGGTTACGAGCAGTACTTC.

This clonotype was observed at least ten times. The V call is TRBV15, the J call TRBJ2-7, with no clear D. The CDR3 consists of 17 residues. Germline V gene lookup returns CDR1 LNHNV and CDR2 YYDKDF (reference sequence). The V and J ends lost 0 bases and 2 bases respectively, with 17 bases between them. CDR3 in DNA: TGTGCCACCAGCAGAGATCTGATATCCCTTATGGCCTACGAGCAGTACTTC. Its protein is CATSRDLISLMAYEQYF.

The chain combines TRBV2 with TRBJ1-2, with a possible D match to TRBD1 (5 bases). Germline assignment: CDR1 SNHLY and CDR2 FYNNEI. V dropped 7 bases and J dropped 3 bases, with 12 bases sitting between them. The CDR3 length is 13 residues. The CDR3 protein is CASKNRTDYGYTF. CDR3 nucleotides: TGTGCCAGCAAAAACAGGACGGACTATGGCTACACCTTC.

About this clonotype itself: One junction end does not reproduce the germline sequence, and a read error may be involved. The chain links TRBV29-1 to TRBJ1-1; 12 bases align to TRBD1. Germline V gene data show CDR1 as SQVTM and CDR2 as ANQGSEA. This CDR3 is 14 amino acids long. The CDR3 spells CIVSGTGGNTEAFF. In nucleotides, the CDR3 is TGCATCGTTTCCGGGACAGGGGGCAACACTGAAGCTTTCTTT.

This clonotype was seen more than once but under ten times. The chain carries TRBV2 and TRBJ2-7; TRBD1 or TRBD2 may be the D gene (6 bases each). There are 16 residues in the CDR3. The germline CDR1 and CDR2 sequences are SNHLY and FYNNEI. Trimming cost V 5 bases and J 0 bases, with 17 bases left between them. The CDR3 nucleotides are TGTGCCAGCAGTCCTGGTGGGGGGCGGGCCTCCTACGAGCAGTACTTC. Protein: CASSPGGGRASYEQYF.

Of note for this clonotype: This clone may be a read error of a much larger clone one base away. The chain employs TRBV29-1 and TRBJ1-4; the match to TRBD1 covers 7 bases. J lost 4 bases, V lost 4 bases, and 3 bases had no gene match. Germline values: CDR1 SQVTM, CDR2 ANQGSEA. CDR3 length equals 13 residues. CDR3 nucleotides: TGCAGCGTTGCAGGGGGTTATAATGAAAAACTGTTTTTT. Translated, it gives CSVAGGYNEKLFF.

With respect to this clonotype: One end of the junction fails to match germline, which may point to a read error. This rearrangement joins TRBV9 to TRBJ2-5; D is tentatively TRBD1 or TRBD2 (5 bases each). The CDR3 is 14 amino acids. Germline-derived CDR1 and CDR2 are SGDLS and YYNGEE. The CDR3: CASSIGQGGQTQYF. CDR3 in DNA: TGCGCCAGCAGCATCGGGCAGGGCGGGCAGACCCAGTACTTC.

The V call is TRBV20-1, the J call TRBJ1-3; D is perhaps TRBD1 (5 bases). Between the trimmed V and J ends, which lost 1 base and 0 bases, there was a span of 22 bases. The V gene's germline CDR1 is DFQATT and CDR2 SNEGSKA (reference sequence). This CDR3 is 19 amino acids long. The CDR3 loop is CSARGPGLGSPHSGNTIYF. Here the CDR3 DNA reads TGCAGTGCTAGAGGTCCAGGGCTGGGCAGTCCCCACTCTGGAAACACCATATATTTT.